Sequencing of this T cell receptor (beta chain) was carried out in a study of cytomegalovirus exposure and HLA in healthy donors. Study-level points and caveats: Some V segments (TRBV6-2 and TRBV6-3 among them) were excluded as indistinguishable. A previous analysis found most TCR beta V segments productive roughly 87% or roughly 30% of the time.

With regard to this clone: Its cognate antigen is unknown.

The primer mix had 60 Vbeta and 13 Jbeta primers. Sequenced by immunoSEQ multiplex PCR; TCRdb stores in-frame clones only, minus some. This sample yields about 170,000 clones, of which about four fifths are seen a single time; over 1.2% belongs to the top ten. V was cut by 7 bases and J by 2 bases, with 5 bases left in between. This CDR3 has 12 amino acids. Germline values: CDR1 SNHLY, CDR2 FYNNEI. The TCR originated in a girl aged 10 to 17 in good health and CMV-seropositive. Material: PBMCs. The V call is TRBV2, the J call TRBJ2-2; D remains ambiguous. CDR3 in DNA: TGTGCCAGCACCCAAAACACCGGGGAGCTGTTTTTT. As protein: CASTQNTGELFF. Using reference TRBV2 and TRBJ2-2 for the parts outside the CDR3, the full variable domain is EPEVTQTPSHQVTQMGQEVILRCVPISNHLYFYWYRQILGQKVEFLVSFYNNEISEKSEIFDDQFSVERPDGSNFTLKIRSTKLEDSAMYFCASTQNTGELFFGEGSRLTVL.